This T cell receptor beta chain was retrieved from a study of CD8 T cells in ankylosing spondylitis. Trimming stripped 4 bases from V and 6 bases from J, with 6 bases between. The germline CDR1 and CDR2 sequences are SGHRS and YFSETQ. The CDR3 has 11 amino acids. One entry per CDR3 protein results from TCRdb running MiXCR on the 5' RACE reads. The sample records approximately 130,000 distinct CDR3 sequences, about a tenth being singletons. The sample holds many counts of this clonotype. What it recognizes is unknown. The study's findings and limits: Researchers report that disease-linked clones proved CD8+ and relatively rare in peripheral blood. Prior work had noted some motif variants in reactive arthritis blood and synovial fluid.

This sequence joins TRBV5-1 and TRBJ2-3; D is unclear. The origin of this receptor is a male donor with ankylosing spondylitis or in good health (not recorded which). Sequenced sample: blood, either unsorted or a sorted T cell fraction (not recorded which). For the CDR3, the DNA is TGCGCCAGCAGCGTAGGGGATACGCAGTATTTT. Protein product: CASSVGDTQYF.